This TCR beta chain originates from a study of blood T cell repertoires in COVID-19. Study as a whole: T cells, B-cell-depleted T cells, or PBMCs supplied cDNA or gDNA.

This clone was detected a few times. The CDR3 runs 16 residues. Sequenced by immunoSEQ multiplex PCR; TCRdb stores in-frame clones only, minus some. This table has some 250,000 clones, over 70% appearing once. The TCR originated in an elderly woman with acute or convalescent COVID-19. The specimen sequenced was peripheral blood. J is TRBJ1-1 and V is TRBV1; the table's D gene call, TRBD1, was not cross checked with the DNA. TRBV1 is recorded as a pseudogene. The CDR3 sequence: CTSSQDYSRGRSEAFF. Here the CDR3 DNA reads TGCACCAGCAGCCAAGATTATAGCAGGGGCCGGTCTGAAGCTTTCTTT.